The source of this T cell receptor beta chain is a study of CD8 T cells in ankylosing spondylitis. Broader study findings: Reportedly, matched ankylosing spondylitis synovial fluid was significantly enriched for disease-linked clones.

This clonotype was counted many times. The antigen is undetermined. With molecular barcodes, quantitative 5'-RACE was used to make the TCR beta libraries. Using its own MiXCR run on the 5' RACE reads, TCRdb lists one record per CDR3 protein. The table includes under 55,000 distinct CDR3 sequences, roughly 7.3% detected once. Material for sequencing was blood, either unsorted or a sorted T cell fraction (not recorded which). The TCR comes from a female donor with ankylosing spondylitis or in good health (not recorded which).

The CDR3 DNA follows: TGTGCCAGCAGCCAGACTACTAGCACAGATACGCAGTATTTT. Its translation is CASSQTTSTDTQYF. The V call is TRBV7-2, the J call TRBJ2-3, with D possibly matching TRBD2 (5 bases). CDR1 and CDR2 (germline): SGHTA, FQGNSA. The CDR3 consists of 14 residues. Trimming removed 5 bases from V and 0 bases from J, with 9 bases in between.